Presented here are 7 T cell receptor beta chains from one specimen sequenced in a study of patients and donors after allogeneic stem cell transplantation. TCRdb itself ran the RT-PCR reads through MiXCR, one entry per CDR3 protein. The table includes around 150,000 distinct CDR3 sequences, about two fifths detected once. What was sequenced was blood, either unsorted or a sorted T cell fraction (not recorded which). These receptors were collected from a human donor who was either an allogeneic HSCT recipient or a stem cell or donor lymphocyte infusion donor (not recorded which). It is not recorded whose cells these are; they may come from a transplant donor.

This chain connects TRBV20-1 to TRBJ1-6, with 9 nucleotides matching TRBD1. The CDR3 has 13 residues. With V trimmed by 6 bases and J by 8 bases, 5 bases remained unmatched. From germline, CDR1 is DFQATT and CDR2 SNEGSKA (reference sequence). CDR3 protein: CSARGQGDSPLHF. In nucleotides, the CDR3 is TGCAGTGCCCGGGGACAGGGCGATTCACCCCTCCACTTT.

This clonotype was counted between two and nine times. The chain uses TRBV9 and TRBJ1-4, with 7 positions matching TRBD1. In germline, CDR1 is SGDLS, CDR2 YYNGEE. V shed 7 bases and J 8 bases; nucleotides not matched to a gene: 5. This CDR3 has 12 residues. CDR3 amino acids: CASGDRDEKLFF. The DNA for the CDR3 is TGTGCCAGCGGCGACAGGGACGAAAAACTGTTTTTT.

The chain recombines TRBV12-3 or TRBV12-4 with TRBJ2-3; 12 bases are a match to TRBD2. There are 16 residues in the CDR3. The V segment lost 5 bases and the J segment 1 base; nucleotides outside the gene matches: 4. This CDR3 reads CASSPRLAGGTDTQYF. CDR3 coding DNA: TGTGCCAGCAGTCCCCGACTAGCGGGGGGCACAGATACGCAGTATTTT.

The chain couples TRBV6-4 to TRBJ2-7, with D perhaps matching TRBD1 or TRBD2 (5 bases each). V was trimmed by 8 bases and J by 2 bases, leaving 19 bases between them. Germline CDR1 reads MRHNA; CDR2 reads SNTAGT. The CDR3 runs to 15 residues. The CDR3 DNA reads TGTGCCAGCGCCGGGACCAGGGTAGGGGCCTACGAGCAGTACGTC. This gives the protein CASAGTRVGAYEQYV.

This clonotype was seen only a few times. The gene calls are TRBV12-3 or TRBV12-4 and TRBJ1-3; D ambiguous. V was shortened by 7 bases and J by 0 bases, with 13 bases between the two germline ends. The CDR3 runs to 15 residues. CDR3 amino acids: CASTSWSHSGNTIYF. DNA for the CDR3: TGTGCCAGCACCTCTTGGAGCCACTCTGGAAACACCATATATTTT.

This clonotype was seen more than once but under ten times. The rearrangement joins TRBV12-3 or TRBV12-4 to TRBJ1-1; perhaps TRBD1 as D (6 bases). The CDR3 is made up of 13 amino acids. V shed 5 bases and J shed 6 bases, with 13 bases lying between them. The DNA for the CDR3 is TGTGCCAGCAGTCGGGGGGGCGCCGCTGAAGCTTTCTTT. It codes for CASSRGGAAEAFF.

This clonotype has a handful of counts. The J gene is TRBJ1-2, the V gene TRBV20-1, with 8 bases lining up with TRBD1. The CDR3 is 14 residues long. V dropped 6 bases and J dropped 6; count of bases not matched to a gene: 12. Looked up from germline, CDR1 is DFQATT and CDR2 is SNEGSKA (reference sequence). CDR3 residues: CSAPVPTGDDGYTF. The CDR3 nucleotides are TGCAGTGCACCCGTACCGACAGGGGATGATGGCTACACCTTC.